This record covers a single T cell receptor beta chain. What it binds is unknown. Germline CDR1 MNHEY, CDR2 SMNVEV (reference sequence). V shed 6 bases and J shed 2 bases, with 11 bases lying between them. CDR3 length equals 13 residues. This record belongs to a study of CD8 T cells in ankylosing spondylitis. Molecular-barcoded quantitative 5'-RACE produced these TCR beta libraries. MiXCR was run by TCRdb on the 5' RACE reads, yielding one entry per CDR3 protein. The table includes more than 600,000 distinct CDR3 sequences, roughly 19% detected once. Whole-study findings and limits: Disease-associated clones were reportedly significantly overrepresented in matched ankylosing spondylitis synovial fluid. Roughly eight highly homologous variants made up a TCR beta motif that seemed to typify ankylosing spondylitis blood. Disease-linked clones bore a CD8+ phenotype, appearing relatively rarely in peripheral blood.

This clonotype originated in a male donor with ankylosing spondylitis. The material sequenced was blood, either unsorted or a sorted T cell fraction (not recorded which). The rearrangement links TRBV27 to TRBJ2-7; unclear D gene. The CDR3 nucleotides are TGTGCCAGCAGGGCCTTGGGCGCCTACGAGCAGTACTTC. Residues: CASRALGAYEQYF.